The next 18 T cell receptor beta chains were all read from a single sample in a study of cytomegalovirus exposure and HLA in healthy donors. PCR primers comprised 60 Vbeta and 13 Jbeta primers. Method: immunoSEQ multiplex PCR; TCRdb's copy keeps in-frame clones and lacks some. The sample contains around 40,000 clones, 82% of which appear only once. Sequences were obtained from PBMCs. Receptors originate from a woman under 30 in good health and CMV-seropositive.

CDR3 nucleotide sequence: TGTGCCACCAGCAGAGGGTCCCGCCCGGGGCAGTACTTC. This gives the protein CATSRGSRPGQYF. The rearrangement uses TRBV15 and TRBJ2-7; no firm D call. This CDR3 has 13 residues. Between the trimmed V and J ends, which lost 1 base and 9 bases, there was a span of 13 bases. CDR1 is LNHNV, CDR2 YYDKDF, per germline (reference sequence). The full variable domain, rest sourced from reference TRBV15 and TRBJ2-7, is DAMVIQNPRYQVTQFGKPVTLSCSQTLNHNVMYWYQQKSSQAPKLLFHYYDKDFNNEADTPDNFQSRRPNTSFCFLDIRSPGLGDTAMYLCATSRGSRPGQYFGPGTRLTVT.

This sequence joins TRBV7-2 and TRBJ2-7; D call uncertain. The germline V and J ends were trimmed by 2 bases and 6 bases, with 11 bases remaining between them. This CDR3 spans 13 amino acids. Germline lookup yields CDR1 SGHTA and CDR2 FQGNSA. The CDR3 is CASSLIPRREQYF. The CDR3 DNA follows: TGTGCCAGCAGCTTAATTCCGCGTCGCGAGCAGTACTTC.

The genes are TRBV2 and TRBJ1-4, with TRBD1 as a possible D gene (6 bases). This CDR3 is built from 17 residues. The V gene lost 6 bases and the J gene lost 5 bases, with 22 bases spanning the gap. Germline CDR1 is SNHLY and CDR2 is FYNNEI. The CDR3 loop is CASSLLPQTGWNEKLFF. The CDR3 DNA is TGTGCCAGCAGCCTCCTTCCCCAGACAGGATGGAATGAAAAACTGTTTTTT.

The chain links TRBV18 to TRBJ2-5; 8 bases align to TRBD2. The CDR3 runs 15 residues. The germline CDR1 and CDR2 sequences are KGHSH and LQKENI. J was trimmed by 5 bases and V by 3 bases; bases with no gene match: 8. In nucleotides, the CDR3 is TGTGCCAGCTCACCCCAAAGCGGGAGTGGGGAGACCCAGTACTTC. Its protein product is CASSPQSGSGETQYF.

V gene TRBV10-2 combines with J gene TRBJ2-7, with D tentatively TRBD1 (6 bases). CDR3 length: 12 residues. V lost 8 bases and J lost 7, with 15 bases in between. Germline V gene sequence: CDR1 WSHSY, CDR2 SAAADI. The CDR3 sequence: CASAQDRIEQYF. In nucleotides, the CDR3 is TGCGCCAGCGCCCAGGACAGAATAGAGCAGTACTTC.

The V and J genes are TRBV19 and TRBJ1-5; perhaps TRBD1 as D (6 bases). The CDR3 has 15 residues. CDR1 is LNHDA, CDR2 SQIVND, per germline (reference sequence). V lost 7 bases, J lost 5 bases, and 18 bases lay in between. Here the CDR3 DNA reads TGTGCCAGTATACCTGAGGGGGGGCCCCATCAGCCCCAGCATTTT. As protein: CASIPEGGPHQPQHF.

V gene TRBV6-6 combines with J gene TRBJ2-2; D is unresolved. With 2 bases removed from V and 0 bases from J, the gap between germline ends came to 10 bases. Germline values: CDR1 MNHNY, CDR2 SVGAGI (reference sequence). This CDR3 is 16 amino acids long. Here the CDR3 reads CASSYRAGSNTGELFF. DNA for the CDR3: TGTGCCAGCAGTTACCGAGCAGGATCGAACACCGGGGAGCTGTTTTTT.

The chain couples TRBV14 to TRBJ2-3, with 9 positions matching TRBD2. The CDR3 consists of 19 residues. V lost 1 base, J lost 2 bases, and 13 bases stayed unmatched. In germline, CDR1 is SGHDN, CDR2 FVKESK. The CDR3 sequence: CASSQGDWRASGITDTQYF. DNA for the CDR3: TGTGCCAGCAGCCAAGGGGATTGGCGAGCTAGCGGGATCACAGATACGCAGTATTTT.

This rearrangement joins TRBV15 to TRBJ2-5; the D gene is possibly TRBD1 (5 bases). This CDR3 comprises 15 residues. From germline, CDR1 is LNHNV and CDR2 YYDKDF (reference sequence). Between the trimmed V and J ends, which lost 0 bases and 4 bases, there was a span of 12 bases. CDR3 sequence (DNA): TGTGCCACCAGCAGAGACCGGACAATCACAGAGACCCAGTACTTC. Translated: CATSRDRTITETQYF.

The rearrangement uses TRBV28 and TRBJ2-7, with a tentative D call TRBD1 (5 bases). Germline CDR1 and CDR2: MDHEN and SYDVKM. There are 15 residues in the CDR3. Trimming shortened V by 5 bases and J by 3 bases, and 17 bases separated the two germline ends. The CDR3 region has the DNA TGTGCCAGCAGTCCAAGACAGCCTACGGGCTACGAGCAGTACTTC. Its protein is CASSPRQPTGYEQYF.

This clone was observed a handful of times. The gene calls are TRBV5-1 and TRBJ2-7; the D gene is possibly TRBD1 (5 bases). V lost 2 bases to trimming and J lost 4 bases, with 7 bases between them. Germline V gene lookup returns CDR1 SGHRS and CDR2 YFSETQ. The CDR3 consists of 12 residues. The CDR3 reads CASSFDSYEQYF. CDR3 nucleotide sequence: TGCGCCAGCAGCTTCGACAGTTACGAGCAGTACTTC.

DNA for the CDR3: TGCGCCAGCAGCGCGAGGGGGGGCGATACGCAGTATTTT. It codes for CASSARGGDTQYF. The chain is built from TRBV5-1 and TRBJ2-3; D is perhaps TRBD2 (7 bases). The V and J ends lost 4 bases and 6 bases respectively, with 12 bases between them. CDR3 length equals 13 residues. Germline-derived CDR1 and CDR2 are SGHRS and YFSETQ.

The CDR3 here is CASSHKRTGTGSTGELFF. For the CDR3, the DNA is TGCGCCAGCAGCCATAAACGGACAGGGACAGGGAGCACCGGGGAGCTGTTTTTT. This chain links TRBV4-3 with TRBJ2-2; 9 positions agree with TRBD1. This CDR3 has 18 amino acids. Germline loops: CDR1 LGHNA, CDR2 YSLEER. V was pared by 3 bases and J by 4 bases, with 12 bases of the junction left unmatched.

The rearrangement links TRBV7-2 to TRBJ2-3; D is perhaps TRBD2 (6 bases). Germline V lookup: CDR1 SGHTA, CDR2 FQGNSA. V was shortened by 5 bases and J by 2 bases, with 11 bases between the two germline ends. The CDR3 totals 14 residues. Written as DNA, the CDR3 is TGTGCCAGCAGCCCCGGAGGGTCCACAGATACGCAGTATTTT. Residues: CASSPGGSTDTQYF.

The V call is TRBV6-6, the J call TRBJ2-6; TRBD1 aligns across 10 bases. Germline assignment: CDR1 MNHNY and CDR2 SVGAGI (reference sequence). This CDR3 comprises 16 residues. With V trimmed by 6 bases and J by 4 bases, 6 bases remained unmatched. CDR3 DNA: TGTGCCAGCAGACCAGGACAGGGGGGCGGGGCCAACGTCCTGACTTTC. This sequence encodes CASRPGQGGGANVLTF.

The V gene is TRBV7-9, the J gene TRBJ2-2; TRBD1 might be the D (5 bases). V was shortened by 5 bases and J by 10 bases, with 23 bases between the two germline ends. Germline CDR1 and CDR2: SEHNR and FQNEAQ (reference sequence). There are 16 residues in the CDR3. In nucleotides, the CDR3 is TGTGCCAGCAGCCCACGAAACAGGATAAGGAGTGAGGAGCTGTTTTTT. Its protein product is CASSPRNRIRSEELFF.

The V call is TRBV28, the J call TRBJ2-5, with 10 bases aligning to TRBD2. With V trimmed by 7 bases and J by 7 bases, 9 bases remained unmatched. This CDR3 is 14 amino acids long. The V gene's germline CDR1 is MDHEN and CDR2 SYDVKM. The CDR3 DNA is TGTGCCAGCATTAGGGCTAGCGGGAGTGGGACCCAGTACTTC. Protein sequence: CASIRASGSGTQYF.

This clone was recorded a few times. V gene TRBV7-3 combines with J gene TRBJ2-7; 9 bases map to TRBD1. The V and J ends lost 1 base and 3 bases, in that order; junction bases with no gene match: 4. This CDR3 comprises 15 residues. Germline values: CDR1 SGHTA, CDR2 FQGTGA. This CDR3 is CASSLRPGQGYEQYF. The CDR3 bases are TGTGCCAGCAGCTTAAGACCGGGACAGGGCTACGAGCAGTACTTC.